These 10 T cell receptor beta chains originate from one sample sequenced in a study of cytotoxic CD8 clonotypes in ibrutinib-treated CLL. Data came from immunoSEQ multiplex PCR; TCRdb stores just in-frame clones and leaves some out. The profile shows about 160,000 clones, 70% to 85% of them singletons. The sample here was PBMCs, taken after 12 months of ibrutinib treatment. The receptors shown here come from a human donor with chronic lymphocytic leukemia.

The chain joins TRBV5-1 to TRBJ2-7; either TRBD1 or TRBD2 may fit D (6 bases each). The V gene's germline CDR1 is SGHRS and CDR2 YFSETQ. The V end was cut by 0 bases, the J end by 6 bases, with 13 bases between. This CDR3 has 14 amino acids. The CDR3 DNA reads TGCGCCAGCAGCTTGGGATTCGAGGGGGGCGAGCAGTACTTC. Translation: CASSLGFEGGEQYF.

The gene calls are TRBV5-1 and TRBJ2-2; 9 bases match TRBD1. After removal of 7 bases from V and 2 bases from J, the junction contained 9 bases not matched to a gene. The CDR3 runs 16 residues. Germline assignment: CDR1 SGHRS and CDR2 YFSETQ. Here the CDR3 DNA reads TGCGCCAGCGTAACAACAGGGGGCGACAACACCGGGGAGCTGTTTTTT. Its protein is CASVTTGGDNTGELFF.

The chain has TRBV19 and TRBJ2-2; a weak D match, TRBD1 (6 bases). The germline CDR1 and CDR2 sequences are LNHDA and SQIVND (reference sequence). V lost 8 bases, J lost 5 bases, and 21 bases lay in between. There are 16 residues in the CDR3. CDR3 sequence: CASASDRPFSTGELFF. As DNA, the CDR3 is TGTGCCAGTGCCAGTGACAGGCCCTTTTCGACCGGGGAGCTGTTTTTT.

This sequence joins TRBV5-1 and TRBJ2-5, with 13 bases identical to TRBD2. V was pared by 3 bases and J by 3 bases, with 14 bases of the junction left unmatched. CDR1 is SGHRS, CDR2 YFSETQ, per germline. The CDR3 spans 19 residues. The CDR3 loop is CASSWGVPGLAGREETQYF. DNA for the CDR3: TGCGCCAGCAGCTGGGGAGTCCCGGGACTAGCGGGAAGGGAAGAGACCCAGTACTTC.

V usage is TRBV29-1 and J usage is TRBJ1-4, with a possible D match to TRBD1 (6 bases). The CDR3 length is 14 residues. The V gene lost 4 bases and the J gene lost 8 bases, with 17 bases spanning the gap. Per germline, CDR1 SQVTM and CDR2 ANQGSEA. The CDR3 DNA sequence: TGCAGCGTTGCTTTCGGGGGCGGGCCGGAAAAACTGTTTTTT. Translation gives CSVAFGGGPEKLFF.

The chain carries TRBV28 and TRBJ1-1; D is ambiguous. CDR1 and CDR2 (germline): MDHEN, SYDVKM. Trimming took off 6 bases at V and 7 bases at J, with 15 bases between the two ends. CDR3 length: 13 residues. CDR3 sequence: CASSPIGPNEAFF. DNA for the CDR3: TGTGCCAGCAGCCCTATCGGTCCCAATGAAGCTTTCTTT.

V gene TRBV30 combines with J gene TRBJ1-6, with D possibly being TRBD1 (5 bases). CDR3 length: 15 residues. From germline, CDR1 is GTSNPN and CDR2 SVGIG (reference sequence). Trimming shortened V by 4 bases and J by 8 bases, and 18 bases separated the two germline ends. The CDR3 coding sequence is TGTGCCTGGATTCCGATGGACCGGGACTATTCACCCCTCCACTTT. Translation gives CAWIPMDRDYSPLHF. The variable domain in full, completed from reference TRBV30 and TRBJ1-6, reads SQTIHQWPATLVQPVGSPLSLECTVEGTSNPNLYWYRQAAGRGLQLLFYSVGIGQISSEVPQNLSASRPQDRQFILSSKKLLLSDSGFYLCAWIPMDRDYSPLHFGNGTRLTVT.

This clone has a single count. The rearrangement links TRBV19 to TRBJ1-5; D remains unclear. This CDR3 has 15 amino acids. V lost 7 bases, J lost 6 bases, and 19 bases lay in between. CDR1 and CDR2 from the germline V gene are LNHDA and SQIVND (reference sequence). CDR3 DNA sequence: TGTGCCAGTACCCTCTTTTGGGTTGATGGTCAGCCCCAGCATTTT. The encoded protein is CASTLFWVDGQPQHF. Complete variable domain (other parts from reference TRBV19 and TRBJ1-5): DGGITQSPKYLFRKEGQNVTLSCEQNLNHDAMYWYRQDPGQGLRLIYYSQIVNDFQKGDIAEGYSVSREKKESFPLTVTSAQKNPTAFYLCASTLFWVDGQPQHFGDGTRLSIL.

The CDR3 is CATQGDGSNQPQHF. CDR3 nucleotides: TGTGCCACCCAGGGGGACGGAAGCAATCAGCCCCAGCATTTT. The V call is TRBV19, the J call TRBJ1-5, with TRBD1 matching 7 bases. There are 14 residues in the CDR3. Germline V lookup: CDR1 LNHDA, CDR2 SQIVND (reference sequence). V shed 10 bases, J shed 1 base, and the junction held 7 bases outside the gene matches.

The rearrangement links TRBV5-1 to TRBJ2-3; D not resolved. The germline V gene has CDR1 SGHRS and CDR2 YFSETQ. The length of the CDR3 is 12 residues. Trimming stripped 4 bases from V and 4 bases from J, with 7 bases between. CDR3 nucleotide sequence: TGCGCCAGCAGCCAAATCGCAGATACGCAGTATTTT. Translation gives CASSQIADTQYF.